This is a list of T cell receptor beta chains from one sample in a study of T cell changes during pregnancy in multiple sclerosis. Method: immunoSEQ multiplex PCR; TCRdb's copy keeps in-frame clones and lacks some. Among tens of thousands of clones listed, 80% to 95% were seen once. This specimen was CD4+ T cells from peripheral blood mononuclear cells, taken in the third trimester of pregnancy. The receptors stem from a female donor with multiple sclerosis, enrolled in a pregnancy study. CDR3s include the opening cysteine and the closing phenylalanine or tryptophan. D genes are given only for firm matches. Clone size is not always given. Where it is, it says once, few, many or a class for expanded clones.

>TRBV7-2|NA|TRBJ2-7|NA
TGTGCCAGCGGAAGGGGGGGGAGCTCCTACGAGCAGTACTTC
CASGRGGSSYEQYF
>TRBV18|NA|TRBJ2-3|NA
TGTGCCAGCTCACCAAGGACCGGACAGAGCACAGATACGCAGTATTTT
CASSPRTGQSTDTQYF
>TRBV7-6|NA|TRBJ1-1|NA
TGTGCCAGCAGCTTTCGCGGGTTCGAAGCTTTCTTT
CASSFRGFEAFF
>TRBV6-1|NA|TRBJ2-2|NA
TGTGCCAGCACCAGAGGGGGCACCGGGGAGCTGTTTTTT
CASTRGGTGELFF
>TRBV30|NA|TRBJ2-7|TRBD1
TGTGCCTGGAGTAATGGACAGGCTTACTACGAGCAGTACTTC
CAWSNGQAYYEQYF
>TRBV19|NA|TRBJ1-2|TRBD1
TGTGCCAGTAGACCAGGACAGGCACCCTATGGCTACACCTTC
CASRPGQAPYGYTF
>TRBV27|NA|TRBJ2-3|TRBD1
TGTGCCAGCAGACTCGACAGGGGATACACAGATACGCAGTATTTT
CASRLDRGYTDTQYF
>TRBV6-1|NA|TRBJ2-7|NA
TGTGCCAGCAGGCGGGACGACGGCTCCTACGAGCAGTACTTC
CASRRDDGSYEQYF
>TRBV28|NA|TRBJ2-1|NA
TGTGCCAGCATCCCCTGGAGGGGCGAGGACAATGAGCAGTTCTTC
CASIPWRGEDNEQFF
>TRBV2|NA|TRBJ2-7|TRBD1
TGTGCCAGCAGTGCCGCTCCGCTAGGGGGACAGGGGGCCTACGAGCAGTACTTC
CASSAAPLGGQGAYEQYF
>TRBV9|NA|TRBJ2-2|NA
TGTGCCAGCAGCCCAGGGCTTTCCGGGGAGCTGTTTTTT
CASSPGLSGELFF
>TRBV5-4|once|TRBJ2-3|TRBD2
TGTGCCAGCAGCGTAACTAGCGGGGGGGATACGCAGTATTTT
CASSVTSGGDTQYF
>TRBV7-8|NA|TRBJ2-7|NA
TGTGCCAGCAGCCAAGGGGTCAGCTCCTACGAGCAGTACTTC
CASSQGVSSYEQYF
>TRBV28|NA|TRBJ1-1|TRBD1
TGTGCCAGCAGTTTACACCTACAGGGGACTGAAGCTTTCTTT
CASSLHLQGTEAFF
>TRBV18|NA|TRBJ1-5|NA
TGTGCCAGCTCACCACGTACCCCCGAGGTTAGCAATCAGCCCCAGCATTTT
CASSPRTPEVSNQPQHF
>TRBV9|NA|TRBJ2-1|TRBD2
TGTGCCAGCAGCGTTACTAGCGGGAGTTCCAATGAGCAGTTCTTC
CASSVTSGSSNEQFF
>TRBV11-2|once|TRBJ2-1|TRBD2
TGTGCCAGCAGCTTAGTAGCGGGAGGATCCCACAATGAGCAGTTCTTC
CASSLVAGGSHNEQFF
>TRBV2|NA|TRBJ2-7|TRBD1
TGTGCCAGCAGCCGACAGGGATCCGGCTACGAGCAGTACTTC
CASSRQGSGYEQYF
>TRBV5-1|few|TRBJ2-5|NA
TGCGCCAGCAGCTTGAATATGGGGGGTGAGACCCAGTACTTC
CASSLNMGGETQYF
>TRBV2|NA|TRBJ2-7|NA
TGTGCCAGCAGTGAACTGGAGCCCTACGAGCAGTACTTC
CASSELEPYEQYF
>TRBV2|NA|TRBJ2-7|TRBD2
TGTGCCAGCAGTCCTACAGGGACTAGCGAGCAGTACTTC
CASSPTGTSEQYF
>TRBV5-4|NA|TRBJ2-5|NA
TGTGCCAGCAGCTCTCCCCGGGGTAGTGGGGAGGAGACCCAGTACTTC
CASSSPRGSGEETQYF
>TRBV2|NA|TRBJ2-3|TRBD2
TGTGCCAGCGGGACCGGGAGGGAGACAGATACGCAGTATTTT
CASGTGRETDTQYF
>TRBV6-1|NA|TRBJ2-2|NA
TGTGCCAGCAGCCCCGGGACGAACACCGGGGAGCTGTTTTTT
CASSPGTNTGELFF
>TRBV15|once|TRBJ2-7|NA
TGTGCCACCAGCTGGAGGGGTAGCGAGCAGTACTTC
CATSWRGSEQYF
>TRBV14|NA|TRBJ2-7|NA
TGTGCCAGCAGCCAAGTTCGGGGGTACGAGCAGTACTTC
CASSQVRGYEQYF
>TRBV7-2|NA|TRBJ2-7|NA
TGTGCCAGCAGCGCGGGACAGAGGGTGGAGCAGTACTTC
CASSAGQRVEQYF
>TRBV6-5|NA|TRBJ2-5|TRBD2
TGTGCCAGCAGTTATTTGGGAGGGGAGACCCAGTACTTC
CASSYLGGETQYF
>TRBV15|NA|TRBJ1-2|TRBD1
TGTGCCACCAGCAGACAAGGACAGGGTCCGAGAGTCGGCTACACCTTC
CATSRQGQGPRVGYTF
>TRBV7-2|NA|TRBJ2-3|TRBD1
TGTGCCAGCAGCTACTACACAGGGGGAAGCACAGATACGCAGTATTTT
CASSYYTGGSTDTQYF
>TRBV19|NA|TRBJ2-1|TRBD2
TGTGCCAGTACCCAGACCGGGACTAGTTGGTATGAGCAGTTCTTC
CASTQTGTSWYEQFF
>TRBV28|NA|TRBJ1-1|NA
TGTGCCAGCAGTTCCCATGGGTCTGATGGGAGCACTGAAGCTTTCTTT
CASSSHGSDGSTEAFF
>TRBV5-4|NA|TRBJ2-5|NA
TGTGCCAGCAGCCCCGAGGGGGGGGTACGCCAAGAGACCCAGTACTTC
CASSPEGGVRQETQYF
>TRBV11-1|NA|TRBJ2-1|NA
TGTGCCACCTTGGGGGGTGATCACCACAATGAGCAGTTCTTC
CATLGGDHHNEQFF
>TRBV19|NA|TRBJ1-5|NA
TGTGCCAGTAGTCCGAGGCAGGGGAGAGGGTACAATCAGCCCCAGCATTTT
CASSPRQGRGYNQPQHF
>TRBV7-9|once|TRBJ2-7|TRBD2
TGTGCCAGCAGCTTAGGCCGGCCTAGCGGGAGGACCTACGAGCAGTACTTC
CASSLGRPSGRTYEQYF
>TRBV6-1|once|TRBJ1-5|NA
TGTGCCAGCATGGGGGGACCCGTCAGCAATCAGCCCCAGCATTTT
CASMGGPVSNQPQHF
>TRBV27|NA|TRBJ2-5|NA
TGTGCCAGCAGTTCTCAAGAGACCCAGTACTTC
CASSSQETQYF
>TRBV6-6|once|TRBJ1-2|NA
TGTGCCAGCAGTCCGGGGAAAGAATGGGGCTACACCTTC
CASSPGKEWGYTF
>TRBV2|NA|TRBJ2-6|NA
TGTGCCAGCATCCCTACCCCGGGGGGCGCAGGCGGGGCCAACGTCCTGACTTTC
CASIPTPGGAGGANVLTF
>TRBV5-1|NA|TRBJ2-5|NA
TGCGCCAGCAGCTTACGCCGGGTTGAAGAGACCCAGTACTTC
CASSLRRVEETQYF
>TRBV28|NA|TRBJ2-7|NA
TGTGCCAGCAGTTTTTTCAGTAGGGGCGACGAGCAGTACTTC
CASSFFSRGDEQYF
>TRBV18|NA|TRBJ2-5|NA
TGTGCCAGCTCACCATTTTCGCAGGCAGAGACCCAGTACTTC
CASSPFSQAETQYF
>TRBV7-8|NA|TRBJ2-3|NA
TGTGCCACCCGGGACTTTAACACAGATACGCAGTATTTT
CATRDFNTDTQYF
>TRBV6-5|NA|TRBJ1-1|TRBD1
TGTGCCAGCAGTCAGGCGGACAGGGGGACTGAAGCTTTCTTT
CASSQADRGTEAFF
>TRBV28|NA|TRBJ2-7|NA
TGTGCCAGCAGTTCCCTTACCTACGAGCAGTACTTC
CASSSLTYEQYF
>TRBV27|NA|TRBJ2-2|TRBD1
TGTGCCAGCAGTCCCCAGGGGGCGCGGGTCACCGGGGAGCTGTTTTTT
CASSPQGARVTGELFF
>TRBV7-8|NA|TRBJ2-7|TRBD2
TGTGCCAGCAGCTTAGGTCCGCCTAGCGGGAGCTACGAGCAGTACTTC
CASSLGPPSGSYEQYF
>TRBV6-5|NA|TRBJ2-7|TRBD1
TGTGCCAGCAGAATGACAGGGGGAGCCTACGAGCAGTACTTC
CASRMTGGAYEQYF
>TRBV27|few|TRBJ2-7|TRBD1
TGTGCCAGCAGTTTATTGGGACAGGGATTAAGAGAGCAGTACTTC
CASSLLGQGLREQYF
>TRBV5-8|few|TRBJ1-2|NA
TGTGCCAGCAGCCCGGACCGGGGAAATGGCTACACCTTC
CASSPDRGNGYTF
>TRBV9|NA|TRBJ2-1|TRBD2
TGTGCCAGCAGCGTATCCACCGGGACTAGCGTCGATGAGCAGTTCTTC
CASSVSTGTSVDEQFF